A selection of T cell receptor beta chains follows, all from one sample in a study of cytomegalovirus exposure and HLA in healthy donors. The method was immunoSEQ multiplex PCR; TCRdb's version includes in-frame clones alone and lacks a portion of them. The sample contains approximately 190,000 clones, 84% of which appear only once. The sequenced material came from PBMCs. These receptors came from a woman between 50 and 59 years old in good health and CMV-seropositive. CDR3s include the opening cysteine and the closing phenylalanine or tryptophan. A D gene is named only where the DNA matches it firmly. Rows give clone size only sometimes, using once, few, many, or a class for an expanded clone.

clone size	V gene	CDR3 length	D gene	J gene	CDR3 protein	CDR3 DNA
-	TRBV28	15	TRBD2	TRBJ2-3	CASSFRGGFTDTQYF	TGTGCCAGCAGTTTTCGGGGGGGGTTCACAGATACGCAGTATTTT
-	TRBV18	14	-	TRBJ1-1	CASSRQTGNTEAFF	TGTGCCAGCTCACGCCAGACAGGGAACACTGAAGCTTTCTTT
-	TRBV6-1	14	TRBD1	TRBJ1-2	CASSQQTGTRGYTF	TGTGCCAGCAGTCAACAGACAGGGACGCGCGGCTACACCTTC
-	TRBV2	15	TRBD1	TRBJ2-7	CASSESQGRYYEQYF	TGTGCCAGCAGTGAATCACAGGGGCGATACTACGAGCAGTACTTC
-	TRBV5-4	13	-	TRBJ2-7	CASSQDNSYEQYF	TGTGCCAGCAGCCAGGACAACTCCTACGAGCAGTACTTC
-	TRBV6-5	14	TRBD2	TRBJ2-1	CASSYGGGYNEQFF	TGTGCCAGCAGTTACGGGGGGGGTTACAATGAGCAGTTCTTC
-	TRBV5-1	15	-	TRBJ2-7	CASSPSPRGGYEQYF	TGCGCCAGCAGCCCGAGTCCTAGAGGGGGCTACGAGCAGTACTTC
-	TRBV4-3	17	TRBD1	TRBJ1-2	CASSQDLALQGNYGYTF	TGCGCCAGCAGCCAAGATCTTGCCCTACAGGGGAACTATGGCTACACCTTC
-	TRBV5-5	15	TRBD1	TRBJ1-5	CASSPQTGMVQPQHF	TGTGCCAGCAGCCCACAGACAGGGATGGTGCAGCCCCAGCATTTT
few	TRBV5-8	14	-	TRBJ1-5	CASSDGQPNQPQHF	TGTGCCAGCAGCGACGGACAGCCCAATCAGCCCCAGCATTTT
-	TRBV5-8	14	-	TRBJ1-1	CASSFEGAYTEAFF	TGTGCCAGCAGCTTCGAGGGAGCTTACACTGAAGCTTTCTTT
once	TRBV27	17	TRBD2	TRBJ2-3	CASSRQRGNTSTDTQYF	TGTGCCAGCAGTCGCCAGCGGGGGAATACTAGCACAGATACGCAGTATTTT
few	TRBV4-3	15	-	TRBJ2-7	CASSQTQGGTYEQYF	TGCGCCAGCAGCCAAACACAGGGGGGGACCTACGAGCAGTACTTC
-	TRBV6-5	15	-	TRBJ2-5	CASSSRAYSQETQYF	TGTGCCAGCAGTTCCCGCGCTTACTCTCAAGAGACCCAGTACTTC
-	TRBV6-1	15	TRBD1	TRBJ1-5	CASSPTGGVNQPQHF	TGTGCCAGCAGTCCGACAGGGGGCGTCAATCAGCCCCAGCATTTT
-	TRBV5-1	16	TRBD2	TRBJ2-3	CASSPIEAGGSDTQYF	TGCGCCAGCAGCCCTATAGAAGCGGGGGGGTCCGATACGCAGTATTTT
-	TRBV7-2	13	-	TRBJ2-3	CASSRDNTDTQYF	TGTGCCAGCAGCCGGGACAACACAGATACGCAGTATTTT
-	TRBV30	15	TRBD2	TRBJ2-4	CAWGDGGGAKNIQYF	TGTGCCTGGGGGGACGGGGGGGGCGCCAAAAACATTCAGTACTTC
-	TRBV7-6	13	-	TRBJ2-7	CASSLVFSNEQYF	TGTGCCAGCAGCTTAGTATTCTCTAACGAGCAGTACTTC
-	TRBV27	16	TRBD2	TRBJ2-7	CASTSGTSGGRHEQYF	TGTGCCAGCACTTCAGGGACTAGCGGGGGCCGCCACGAGCAGTACTTC
-	TRBV5-5	15	TRBD1	TRBJ1-1	CASSLGTGRETEAFF	TGTGCCAGCAGCTTGGGGACAGGTAGAGAAACTGAAGCTTTCTTT
-	TRBV11-3	15	TRBD2	TRBJ2-3	CASSLSGGATDTQYF	TGTGCCAGCAGCTTAAGCGGGGGGGCGACAGATACGCAGTATTTT
once	TRBV5-6	15	TRBD2	TRBJ2-1	CASSSSGGLANEQFF	TGTGCCAGCAGTTCTAGCGGGGGACTTGCCAATGAGCAGTTCTTC
-	TRBV19	16	-	TRBJ2-2	CASSPRGRDYTGELFF	TGTGCCAGTAGTCCCCGGGGGAGAGATTACACCGGGGAGCTGTTTTTT
-	TRBV5-6	14	TRBD2	TRBJ2-5	CASSLGLAGGTQYF	TGTGCCAGCAGCTTGGGGCTCGCGGGGGGGACCCAGTACTTC
-	TRBV7-2	13	-	TRBJ2-1	CASSLNPFGEQFF	TGTGCCAGCAGCCTAAACCCTTTTGGTGAGCAGTTCTTC
-	TRBV27	17	TRBD1	TRBJ2-2	CASSLGQGARRAGELFF	TGTGCCAGCAGTTTGGGACAGGGGGCTCGTCGAGCCGGGGAGCTGTTTTTT
-	TRBV5-4	17	TRBD1	TRBJ2-7	CASSLGGTGARSYEQYF	TGTGCCAGCAGCTTGGGAGGGACAGGAGCTCGGTCCTACGAGCAGTACTTC
-	TRBV6-6	15	TRBD1	TRBJ2-7	CASSYFGQGVWEQYF	TGTGCCAGCAGTTACTTTGGACAGGGGGTTTGGGAGCAGTACTTC
-	TRBV5-6	17	TRBD1	TRBJ1-5	CASSLRQGPYSNQPQHF	TGTGCCAGCAGCCTCCGACAGGGACCATATAGCAATCAGCCCCAGCATTTT
once	TRBV28	14	-	TRBJ2-1	CASTILARGGEQFF	TGTGCCAGCACCATATTAGCTAGAGGTGGGGAGCAGTTCTTC
-	TRBV30	15	-	TRBJ1-4	CAWSPFRLSPEKLFF	TGTGCCTGGAGTCCCTTCAGGCTTTCCCCCGAAAAACTGTTTTTT
-	TRBV7-9	14	TRBD1	TRBJ1-4	CASSRTGSNEKLFF	TGTGCCAGCAGTCGGACAGGGTCTAATGAAAAACTGTTTTTT
-	TRBV6-6	11	-	TRBJ2-2	CASFSVTELFF	TGTGCCAGCTTCTCTGTGACTGAGCTGTTTTTT
-	TRBV6-4	16	-	TRBJ1-5	CASSDNRAYGNQPQHF	TGTGCCAGCAGTGACAACAGGGCGTATGGCAATCAGCCCCAGCATTTT
-	TRBV7-2	15	-	TRBJ2-2	CASSLRVGETGELFF	TGTGCCAGCAGCTTACGGGTCGGGGAGACCGGGGAGCTGTTTTTT
-	TRBV7-2	16	TRBD2	TRBJ2-3	CASSPFGGGSTDTQYF	TGTGCCAGCAGCCCCTTCGGGGGGGGGAGCACAGATACGCAGTATTTT
-	TRBV7-9	19	TRBD1	TRBJ2-7	CASSLMGQGPEFGTYEQYF	TGTGCCAGCAGCTTAATGGGACAGGGGCCCGAGTTTGGTACATACGAGCAGTACTTC
-	TRBV7-8	13	TRBD1	TRBJ1-2	CASSTGGGSGYTF	TGTGCCAGCAGCACAGGGGGCGGGAGTGGCTACACCTTC
-	TRBV28	16	-	TRBJ1-3	CASSSPRGVSGNTIYF	TGTGCCAGCAGTTCCCCCCGGGGGGTTTCTGGAAACACCATATATTTT
-	TRBV10-3	14	-	TRBJ2-3	CAITGGANTDTQYF	TGTGCCATCACCGGCGGGGCGAATACAGATACGCAGTATTTT
-	TRBV9	16	-	TRBJ2-2	CASSDERGGGTGELFF	TGTGCCAGCAGCGATGAAAGAGGGGGGGGCACCGGGGAGCTGTTTTTT
-	TRBV6-6	15	-	TRBJ1-2	CASSSPGGGNYGYTF	TGTGCCAGCAGTTCCCCCGGGGGGGGCAACTATGGCTACACCTTC
-	TRBV9	12	-	TRBJ2-7	CASSTGYGEQYF	TGTGCCTCATCTACAGGGTATGGCGAGCAGTACTTC
-	TRBV5-1	15	TRBD1	TRBJ1-6	CASSSTGQGDSPLHF	TGCGCCAGCAGTTCAACGGGACAGGGGGATTCACCCCTCCACTTT
few	TRBV7-3	13	-	TRBJ2-7	CASSQGPVVEQYF	TGTGCCAGCAGTCAGGGCCCCGTAGTAGAGCAGTACTTC
-	TRBV19	15	-	TRBJ1-6	CASSIESSYNSPLHF	TGTGCCAGTAGTATCGAGAGCTCCTATAATTCACCCCTCCACTTT
-	TRBV2	17	TRBD1	TRBJ2-6	CASTEGQLLSGANVLTF	TGTGCCAGCACCGAGGGACAGCTGCTCTCTGGGGCCAACGTCCTGACTTTC
once	TRBV28	15	TRBD1	TRBJ1-1	CASRQPGQGGAEAFF	TGTGCCAGCAGACAACCGGGACAGGGGGGCGCTGAAGCTTTCTTT
-	TRBV10-3	17	TRBD2	TRBJ2-1	CAISEYAGGGTNNEQFF	TGTGCCATCAGTGAGTATGCGGGGGGTGGAACAAACAATGAGCAGTTCTTC
-	TRBV9	16	-	TRBJ2-7	CASSPWRYLPSYEQYF	TGTGCCAGCAGCCCCTGGAGGTACTTACCGAGTTACGAGCAGTACTTC
once	TRBV9	16	TRBD2	TRBJ2-7	CASSPTSGASSYEQYF	TGTGCCAGCAGCCCGACTAGCGGGGCCAGCTCCTACGAGCAGTACTTC
once	TRBV11-1	13	-	TRBJ1-1	CASSEGLNTEAFF	TGTGCCAGCAGCGAGGGTCTGAACACTGAAGCTTTCTTT
-	TRBV2	13	-	TRBJ1-4	CASLYSRQEKLFF	TGTGCCAGCCTATACTCGAGACAGGAAAAACTGTTTTTT
-	TRBV5-1	14	TRBD2	TRBJ2-3	CASRQAGGADTQYF	TGCGCCAGCAGACAAGCGGGGGGGGCAGATACGCAGTATTTT
-	TRBV4-2	15	-	TRBJ2-1	CASNQGGGGYNEQFF	TGTGCCAGCAACCAAGGGGGGGGAGGGTACAATGAGCAGTTCTTC
-	TRBV12-5	16	-	TRBJ2-2	CASGYPPGSLHRGLFF	TGTGCTAGTGGTTACCCCCCCGGGTCCTTACACCGGGGGCTGTTTTTT
few	TRBV5-6	14	-	TRBJ1-5	CASSLLQNNQPQHF	TGTGCCAGCAGCTTGCTACAGAACAATCAGCCCCAGCATTTT
-	TRBV6-5	15	-	TRBJ2-7	CASRRFRELSYEQYF	TGTGCCAGTCGGAGGTTCCGGGAGCTCTCCTACGAGCAGTACTTC
-	TRBV19	17	TRBD1	TRBJ1-6	CASSTGTGSSYNSPLHF	TGTGCCAGCAGCACCGGGACAGGGAGCTCCTATAATTCACCCCTCCACTTT